This T cell receptor beta chain is from a study of Tregs in tolerant kidney transplant recipients. Unmatched junction bases numbered 16, after V lost 3 bases and J lost 7 bases. Germline CDR1 and CDR2: SEHNR and FQNEAQ (reference sequence). This CDR3 is 18 amino acids long. The protocol was immunoSEQ multiplex PCR, while the TCRdb copy is restricted to in-frame clones and leaves out a portion. The sample has roughly 49,000 clones; about 90% are singletons. This receptor was taken from a human donor in good health. The rearrangement joins TRBV7-9 to TRBJ2-3, with 10 nucleotides matching TRBD2. Sequenced: Tregs from blood. The CDR3 bases are TGTGCCAGCAGCTTCGGGCTAGCGGGGGCCGGGGGTCGATATACGCAGTATTTT. Amino acids: CASSFGLAGAGGRYTQYF. Using reference TRBV7-9 and TRBJ2-3 for the parts outside the CDR3, the full variable domain is DTGVSQNPRHKITKRGQNVTFRCDPISEHNRLYWYRQTLGQGPEFLTYFQNEAQLEKSRLLSDRFSAERPKGSFSTLEIQRTEQGDSAMYLCASSFGLAGAGGRYTQYFGPGTRLTVL.